What follows is one T cell receptor (beta chain) and its context. As yet, its antigen is unknown. Germline CDR1 and CDR2: KGHSH and LQKENI. The trim removed 3 bases at V and 4 bases at J, leaving 4 bases unmatched. This CDR3 is built from 14 residues. With 60 Vbeta and 13 Jbeta primers, the PCR was carried out. The table came from immunoSEQ multiplex PCR; TCRdb's copy has only in-frame clones and leaves some out. The table lists about 140,000 clones, 60% to 80% of them singletons. This record comes from a study of cytomegalovirus exposure and HLA in healthy donors. The study's findings and limits: Information on immune exposure was restricted to one variable (CMV serostatus). Fewer N-insertions than the 666-donor mean were reportedly shown by an Asian-associated ancestry cluster in a later analysis. The authors later found TCR association rates varying by HLA locus, with DRB1 most and HLA-C fewest.

Healthy bone marrow donors made up the donor group. Sequencing used PBMCs. This TCR came from a man aged 18 to 30 in good health and CMV-seropositive. The chain couples TRBV18 to TRBJ1-2; 8 bases are shared with TRBD1. The CDR3 region has the DNA TGTGCCAGCTCACCGGCCAGGGGGCCCTATGGCTACACCTTC. Translated, it gives CASSPARGPYGYTF.